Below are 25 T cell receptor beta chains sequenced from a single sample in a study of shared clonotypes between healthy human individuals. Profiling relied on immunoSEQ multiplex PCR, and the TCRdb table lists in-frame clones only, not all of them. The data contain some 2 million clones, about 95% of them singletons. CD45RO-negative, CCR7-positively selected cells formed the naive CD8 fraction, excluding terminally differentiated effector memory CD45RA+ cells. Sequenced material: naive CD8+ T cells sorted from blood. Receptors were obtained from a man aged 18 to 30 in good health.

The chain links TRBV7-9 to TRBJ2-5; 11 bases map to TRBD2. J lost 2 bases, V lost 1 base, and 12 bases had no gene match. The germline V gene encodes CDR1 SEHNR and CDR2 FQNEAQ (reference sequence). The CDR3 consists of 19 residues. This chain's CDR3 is CASSLGAASGGPDQETQYF. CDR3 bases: TGTGCCAGCAGCTTAGGAGCGGCTAGCGGGGGGCCTGATCAAGAGACCCAGTACTTC.

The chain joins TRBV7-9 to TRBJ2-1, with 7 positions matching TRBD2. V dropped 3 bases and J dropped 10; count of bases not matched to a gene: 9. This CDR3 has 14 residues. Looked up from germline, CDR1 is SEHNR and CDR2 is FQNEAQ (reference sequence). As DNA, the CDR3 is TGTGCCAGCAGCTTCCCAGACGCGGGAGTAGAGCAGTTCTTC. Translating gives CASSFPDAGVEQFF.

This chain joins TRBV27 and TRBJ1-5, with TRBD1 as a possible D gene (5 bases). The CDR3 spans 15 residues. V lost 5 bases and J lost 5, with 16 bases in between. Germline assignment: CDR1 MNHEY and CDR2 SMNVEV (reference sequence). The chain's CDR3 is CASSIAFEGHQPQHF. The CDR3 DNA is TGTGCCAGCAGTATCGCCTTCGAGGGGCATCAGCCCCAGCATTTT.

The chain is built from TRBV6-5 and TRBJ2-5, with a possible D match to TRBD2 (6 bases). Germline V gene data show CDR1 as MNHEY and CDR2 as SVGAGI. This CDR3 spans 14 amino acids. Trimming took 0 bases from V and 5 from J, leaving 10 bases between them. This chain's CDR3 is CASSYSFLAETQYF. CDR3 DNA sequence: TGTGCCAGCAGTTACTCGTTCCTAGCGGAGACCCAGTACTTC.

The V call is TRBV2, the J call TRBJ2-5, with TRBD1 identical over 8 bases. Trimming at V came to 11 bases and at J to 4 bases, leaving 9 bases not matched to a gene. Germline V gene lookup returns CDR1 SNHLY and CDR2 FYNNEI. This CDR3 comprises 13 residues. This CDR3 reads CAGETGEVETQYF. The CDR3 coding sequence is TGTGCCGGGGAGACAGGGGAGGTAGAGACCCAGTACTTC.

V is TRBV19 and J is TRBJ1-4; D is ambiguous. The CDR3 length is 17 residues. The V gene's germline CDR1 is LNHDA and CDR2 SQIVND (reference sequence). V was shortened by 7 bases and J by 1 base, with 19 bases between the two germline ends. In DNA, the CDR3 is TGTGCCAGTACCCCGCGGAGGGCGGGAGGAACTAATGAAAAACTGTTTTTT. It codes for CASTPRRAGGTNEKLFF. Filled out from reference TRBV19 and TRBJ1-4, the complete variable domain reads DGGITQSPKYLFRKEGQNVTLSCEQNLNHDAMYWYRQDPGQGLRLIYYSQIVNDFQKGDIAEGYSVSREKKESFPLTVTSAQKNPTAFYLCASTPRRAGGTNEKLFFGSGTQLSVL.

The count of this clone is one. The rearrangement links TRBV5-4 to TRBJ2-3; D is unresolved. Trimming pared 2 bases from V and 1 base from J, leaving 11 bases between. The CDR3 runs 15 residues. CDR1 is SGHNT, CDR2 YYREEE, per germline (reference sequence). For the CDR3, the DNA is TGTGCCAGCAGCTTTACGGGTGGGGGCACAGATACGCAGTATTTT. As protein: CASSFTGGGTDTQYF.

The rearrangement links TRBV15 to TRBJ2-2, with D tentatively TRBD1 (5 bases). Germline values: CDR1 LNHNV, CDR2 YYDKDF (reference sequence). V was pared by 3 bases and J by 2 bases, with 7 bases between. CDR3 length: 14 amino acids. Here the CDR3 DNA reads TGTGCCACCAGCAGGGGGCGAAACACCGGGGAGCTGTTTTTT. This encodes CATSRGRNTGELFF.

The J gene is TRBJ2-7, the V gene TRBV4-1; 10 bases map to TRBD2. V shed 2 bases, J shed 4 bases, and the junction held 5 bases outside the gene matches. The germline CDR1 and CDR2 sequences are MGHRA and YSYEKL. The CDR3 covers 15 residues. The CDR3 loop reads CASSQTSGDKYEQYF. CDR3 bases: TGCGCCAGCAGCCAAACTAGCGGGGACAAGTACGAGCAGTACTTC.

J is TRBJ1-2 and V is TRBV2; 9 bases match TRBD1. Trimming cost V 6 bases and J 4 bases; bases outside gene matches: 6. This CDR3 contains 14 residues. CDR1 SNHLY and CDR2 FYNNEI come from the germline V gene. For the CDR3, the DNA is TGTGCCAGCAGCTCGGACAGGGGTGGCTATGGCTACACCTTC. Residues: CASSSDRGGYGYTF.

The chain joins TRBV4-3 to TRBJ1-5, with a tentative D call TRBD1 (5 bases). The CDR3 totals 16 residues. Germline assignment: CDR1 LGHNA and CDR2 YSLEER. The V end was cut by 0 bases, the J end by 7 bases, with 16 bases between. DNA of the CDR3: TGCGCCAGCAGCCAAGATATCGGGGCAGGGCTGCAGCCCCAGCATTTT. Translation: CASSQDIGAGLQPQHF.

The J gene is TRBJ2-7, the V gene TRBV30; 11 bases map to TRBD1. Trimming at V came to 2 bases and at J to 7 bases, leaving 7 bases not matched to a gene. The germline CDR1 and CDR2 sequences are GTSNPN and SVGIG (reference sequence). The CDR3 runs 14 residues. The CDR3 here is CAWSLGTGGGEQYF. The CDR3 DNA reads TGTGCCTGGAGTCTTGGGACAGGGGGTGGGGAGCAGTACTTC.

The CDR3 sequence: CASSLGGLGTNEKLFF. CDR3 sequence (DNA): TGTGCCAGCAGTTTGGGAGGGTTGGGGACTAATGAAAAACTGTTTTTT. The chain carries TRBV27 and TRBJ1-4, with D unclear. Trimming pared 3 bases from V and 2 bases from J, leaving 13 bases between. The CDR3 has 16 amino acids. Germline V CDR1 and CDR2: MNHEY, SMNVEV (reference sequence).

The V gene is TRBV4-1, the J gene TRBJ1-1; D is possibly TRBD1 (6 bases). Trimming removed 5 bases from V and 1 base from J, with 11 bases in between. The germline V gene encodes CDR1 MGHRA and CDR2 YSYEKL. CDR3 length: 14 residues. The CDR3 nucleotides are TGCGCCAGCAGCTCCCGACAGGAGAACACTGAAGCTTTCTTT. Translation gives CASSSRQENTEAFF.

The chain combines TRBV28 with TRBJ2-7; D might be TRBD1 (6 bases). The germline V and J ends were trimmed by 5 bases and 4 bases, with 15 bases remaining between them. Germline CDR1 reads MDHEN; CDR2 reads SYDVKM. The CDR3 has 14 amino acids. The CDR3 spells CASSQLRTAYEQYF. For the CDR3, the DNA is TGTGCCAGCAGTCAACTACGGACAGCTTACGAGCAGTACTTC.

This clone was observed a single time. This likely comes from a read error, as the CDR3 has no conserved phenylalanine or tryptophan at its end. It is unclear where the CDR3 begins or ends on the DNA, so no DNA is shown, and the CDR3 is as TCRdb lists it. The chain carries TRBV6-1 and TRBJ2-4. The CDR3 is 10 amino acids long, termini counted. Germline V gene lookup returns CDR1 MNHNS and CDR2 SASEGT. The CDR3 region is CASSGTPSFV.

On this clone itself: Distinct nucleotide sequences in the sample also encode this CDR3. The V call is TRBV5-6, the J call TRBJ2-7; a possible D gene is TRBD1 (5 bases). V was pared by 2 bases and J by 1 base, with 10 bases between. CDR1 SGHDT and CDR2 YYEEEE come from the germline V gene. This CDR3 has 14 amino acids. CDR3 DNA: TGTGCCAGCAGCTTTTTAACAGGATCCTACGAGCAGTACTTC. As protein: CASSFLTGSYEQYF.

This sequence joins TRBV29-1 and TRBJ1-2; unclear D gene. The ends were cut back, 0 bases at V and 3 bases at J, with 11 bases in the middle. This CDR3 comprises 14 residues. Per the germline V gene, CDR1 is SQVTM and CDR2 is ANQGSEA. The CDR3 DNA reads TGCAGCGTTGAAGATCTTGACGGATACTATGGCTACACCTTC. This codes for CSVEDLDGYYGYTF.

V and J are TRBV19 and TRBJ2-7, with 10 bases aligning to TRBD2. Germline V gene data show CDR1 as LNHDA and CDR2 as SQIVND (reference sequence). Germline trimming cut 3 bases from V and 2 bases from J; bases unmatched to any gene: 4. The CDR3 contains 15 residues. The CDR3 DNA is TGTGCCAGTAGTATCCTAGCGGGAGAAGCCTACGAGCAGTACTTC. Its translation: CASSILAGEAYEQYF.

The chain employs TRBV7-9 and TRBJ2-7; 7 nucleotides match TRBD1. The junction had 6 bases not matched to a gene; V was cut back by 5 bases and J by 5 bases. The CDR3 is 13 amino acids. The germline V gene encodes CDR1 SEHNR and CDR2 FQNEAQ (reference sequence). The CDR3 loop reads CASSPDREHEQYF. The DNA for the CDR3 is TGTGCCAGCAGCCCTGACAGGGAGCACGAGCAGTACTTC. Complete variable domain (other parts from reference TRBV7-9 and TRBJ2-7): DTGVSQNPRHKITKRGQNVTFRCDPISEHNRLYWYRQTLGQGPEFLTYFQNEAQLEKSRLLSDRFSAERPKGSFSTLEIQRTEQGDSAMYLCASSPDREHEQYFGPGTRLTVT.

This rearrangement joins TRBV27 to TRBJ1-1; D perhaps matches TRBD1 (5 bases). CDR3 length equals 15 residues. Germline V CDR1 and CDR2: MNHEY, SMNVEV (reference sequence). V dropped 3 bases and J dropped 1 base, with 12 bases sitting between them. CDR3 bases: TGTGCCAGCAGTTTGGGACCCGAGGGGAACACTGAAGCTTTCTTT. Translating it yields CASSLGPEGNTEAFF.

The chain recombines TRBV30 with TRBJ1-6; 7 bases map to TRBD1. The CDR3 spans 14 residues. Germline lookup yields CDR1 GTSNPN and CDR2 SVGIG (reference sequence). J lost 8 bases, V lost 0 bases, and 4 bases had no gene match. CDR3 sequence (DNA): TGTGCCTGGAGTGTACTCAGGGGGGATTCACCCCTCCACTTT. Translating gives CAWSVLRGDSPLHF.

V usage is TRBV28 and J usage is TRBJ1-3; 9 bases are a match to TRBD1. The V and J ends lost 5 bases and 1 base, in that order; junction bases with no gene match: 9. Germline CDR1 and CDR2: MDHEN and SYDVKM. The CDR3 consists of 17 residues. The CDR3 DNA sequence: TGTGCCAGCAGTCCAGCCGGGACAGGGAAATCTGGAAACACCATATATTTT. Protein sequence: CASSPAGTGKSGNTIYF.

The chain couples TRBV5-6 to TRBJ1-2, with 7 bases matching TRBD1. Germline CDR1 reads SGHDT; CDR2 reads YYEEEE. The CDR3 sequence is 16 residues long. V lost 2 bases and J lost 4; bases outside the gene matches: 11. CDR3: CASSFGTGTVGYGYTF. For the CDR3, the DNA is TGTGCCAGCAGCTTTGGGACCGGGACAGTCGGCTATGGCTACACCTTC.

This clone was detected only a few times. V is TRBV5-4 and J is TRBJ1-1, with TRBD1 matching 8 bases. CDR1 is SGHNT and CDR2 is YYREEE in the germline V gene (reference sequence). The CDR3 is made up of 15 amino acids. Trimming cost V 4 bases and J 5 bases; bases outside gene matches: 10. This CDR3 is CASSAAGTGGTEAFF. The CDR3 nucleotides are TGTGCCAGCAGCGCGGCCGGGACAGGAGGGACTGAAGCTTTCTTT.